This T cell receptor (beta chain) emerged from a study of blood T cell repertoires in COVID-19. Background on the study: Both acute and convalescent COVID-19 samples were obtained from the United States, Italy and Spain. Sources were T cells, B-cell-depleted T cells, or PBMCs; the material itself was cDNA or gDNA.

TCRdb keeps only in-frame clones here, not all; method: immunoSEQ multiplex PCR. Of hundreds of thousands of clones in the sample, approximately 85% are singletons; the top ten hold less than 2.5%. The CDR3 covers 15 residues. V dropped 2 bases and J dropped 4 bases, with 12 bases sitting between them. Germline CDR1 reads MNHEY; CDR2 reads SVGAGI. Participants spanned ages about 18 to 89 years and resided in about 24 US areas. Among Cohort 3 donors, those recovered had two negative PCRs, clearance, or symptom resolution. The clonotype comes from a man aged 25 to 40 who had recovered from COVID-19. The sample comprised PBMCs or T cells enriched from blood (not recorded which). This rearrangement joins TRBV6-5 to TRBJ2-1; maybe TRBD2 (6 bases). Here the CDR3 DNA reads TGTGCCAGCAGTTACGGGGGGTACCGTTACAATGAGCAGTTCTTC. Translation: CASSYGGYRYNEQFF.